These T cell receptor beta chains were read from a single sample in a study of pediatric ulcerative colitis. The repertoire was sequenced with immunoSEQ multiplex PCR; TCRdb's copy has only in-frame clones and lacks some. Among roughly 9,900 clones listed, approximately 85% were seen once. Sequencing was performed on gut tissue. These receptors were collected from a girl between 5 and 17 years old who was a control in a study of pediatric ulcerative colitis. Both conserved end residues are part of each CDR3. The order of the fields is V gene, J gene, clone size, CDR3 protein. Expanded clones are given a class, and other clones once, few, many or no size at all.

TRBV2,TRBJ2-3,.,CASQLAGVTDTQYF
TRBV25-1,TRBJ1-1,.,CASSARLTGSGTEAFF
TRBV5-1,TRBJ1-1,.,CASSRGQPNTEAFF
TRBV7-9,TRBJ1-1,.,CASSPEVMNTEAFF
TRBV2,TRBJ2-3,.,CASSPSRERVDTQYF
TRBV29-1,TRBJ1-2,.,CSVEDRGTANSNYGYTF
TRBV27,TRBJ2-7,.,CASRVSEGFDEQYF
TRBV6-5,TRBJ2-7,.,CASSNPQVYEQYF
TRBV5-6,TRBJ2-7,.,CASSLVTGEEAYEQYF
TRBV2,TRBJ1-1,few,CASSGPGKNTEAFF
TRBV4-2,TRBJ2-3,.,CASSQGRERTDTQYF
TRBV18,TRBJ1-4,once,CASSRQNLATNEKLFF
TRBV4-2,TRBJ2-6,once,CASSQGHMDSGANVLTF